This TCR beta chain was recorded in a study of Ad26.COV2.S vaccination and SARS-CoV-2 variants. The length of the CDR3 is 14 residues. The V end lost 8 bases, the J end lost 1 base, and 9 bases lay between the germline ends. Germline CDR1 is SEHNR and CDR2 is FQNEAQ (reference sequence). Treatment indicated: 15 to 20 received Ad26.COV2.S at low or high dose, single or two shots; 5 received placebo; per-sample allocation not given. The investigators took samples on day 63 after the first vaccine or placebo injection. Data came from immunoSEQ multiplex PCR; TCRdb stores just in-frame clones and leaves some out. Here the sample spans some 300,000 clones, approximately 80% being singletons.

V usage is TRBV7-9 and J usage is TRBJ2-6, with D uncertain. The sequence was collected from a person between 18 and 60 years old who received the Ad26.COV2.S COVID-19 vaccine or a placebo. This sample comprised peripheral blood, obtained in a trial of Ad26.COV2.S vaccine versus placebo. As DNA, the CDR3 is TGTGCCAGCGGGATGAGATCTGGGGCCAACGTCCTGACTTTC. This sequence encodes CASGMRSGANVLTF.